These 18 T cell receptor beta chains were sequenced from one sample in a study of blood T cell repertoires in COVID-19 (dated by TCRdb to about 2020). Library method: the immunoSEQ multiplex PCR assay. The clones in this table, taken by TCRdb from immuneACCESS, are in-frame only. Not every clone is retained; where verified, under half of the shortfall comes from an unresolved V gene, and the cause of the rest is unknown. Within this sample are about 170,000 clones, with 79% of them counted one time only. The ten top clones hold around 20% of the sample. What was sequenced was PBMCs or T cells enriched from blood (not recorded which). The receptor source for this set is a woman in her 70s in a cohort exposed to, infected with or recovered from COVID-19 (not recorded which).

The chain is built from TRBV19 and TRBJ2-2, with D tentatively TRBD1 (6 bases). Germline CDR1 reads LNHDA; CDR2 reads SQIVND (reference sequence). CDR3 size: 15 residues. Trimming pared 6 bases from V and 1 base from J, leaving 12 bases between. CDR3 in amino acids: CASSRDTLNTGELFF. The CDR3 coding sequence is TGTGCCAGTAGCCGGGACACTTTGAACACCGGGGAGCTGTTTTTT. The entire variable domain, with the rest obtained from reference TRBV19 and TRBJ2-2, is as follows: DGGITQSPKYLFRKEGQNVTLSCEQNLNHDAMYWYRQDPGQGLRLIYYSQIVNDFQKGDIAEGYSVSREKKESFPLTVTSAQKNPTAFYLCASSRDTLNTGELFFGEGSRLTVL.

The V and J genes are TRBV7-8 and TRBJ2-1, with 8 bases identical to TRBD2. Trimming took 2 bases from V and 8 from J; bases not matched to a gene: 17. The CDR3 runs to 18 residues. The germline CDR1 and CDR2 sequences are SGHVS and FQNEAQ. The chain's CDR3 is CASSLYGDGAGGEDEQFF. DNA for the CDR3: TGTGCCAGCAGCTTATACGGGGATGGGGCGGGAGGTGAGGATGAGCAGTTCTTC.

The chain employs TRBV6-6 and TRBJ2-1; the match to TRBD1 covers 7 bases. CDR3 size: 15 residues. Germline V CDR1 and CDR2: MNHNY, SVGAGI (reference sequence). V lost 4 bases, J lost 5 bases, and 8 bases stayed unmatched. In nucleotides, the CDR3 is TGTGCCAGCAGTTTAGGTGGGACAGTAAACAATGAGCAGTTCTTC. Its translation: CASSLGGTVNNEQFF.

The chain couples TRBV27 to TRBJ2-7, with 8 bases lining up with TRBD1. V lost 8 bases to trimming and J lost 7 bases; unmatched junction nucleotides: 13. Per the germline V gene, CDR1 is MNHEY and CDR2 is SMNVEV (reference sequence). The CDR3 extends over 14 amino acids. CDR3 bases: TGTGCCAGCCAAACACGGACAGGGACGGGGGAGCAGTACTTC. This codes for CASQTRTGTGEQYF.

The V call is TRBV20-1, the J call TRBJ2-5; a possible D gene is TRBD1 (5 bases). This CDR3 spans 11 amino acids. CDR1 is DFQATT, CDR2 SNEGSKA, per germline (reference sequence). V was pared by 5 bases and J by 4 bases, with 8 bases between. The CDR3 sequence is CSAYRRETQYF. CDR3 DNA: TGCAGTGCTTACAGGAGAGAGACCCAGTACTTC.

J is TRBJ1-4 and V is TRBV5-8; TRBD1 might be the D (6 bases). In germline, CDR1 is SGHTS, CDR2 YDEGEE. The V end lost 6 bases, the J end lost 8 bases, and 14 bases lay between the germline ends. The CDR3 runs to 13 residues. The CDR3 region is CASIVGGGEKLFF. The CDR3 bases are TGTGCCAGCATCGTCGGGGGGGGCGAAAAACTGTTTTTT.

The V and J genes are TRBV19 and TRBJ1-6; a weak D match, TRBD1 (5 bases). CDR1 is LNHDA and CDR2 is SQIVND in the germline V gene (reference sequence). Between the trimmed V and J ends, which lost 6 bases and 6 bases, there was a span of 12 bases. There are 14 residues in the CDR3. The CDR3 loop reads CASRRNRFNSPLHF. The CDR3 nucleotides are TGTGCCAGTAGAAGGAACAGGTTTAATTCACCCCTCCACTTT.

J is TRBJ2-7 and V is TRBV10-3, with TRBD1 matching 9 bases. Germline lookup yields CDR1 ENHRY and CDR2 SYGVKD. The length of the CDR3 is 14 residues. V gave up 11 bases and J gave up 4 bases; unmatched junction bases: 12. CDR3 amino acids: CASSPGQGLYEQYF. CDR3 bases: TGTGCCTCCTCTCCGGGACAGGGCCTATACGAGCAGTACTTC.

The chain recombines TRBV19 with TRBJ2-1, with 11 positions matching TRBD2. CDR1 LNHDA and CDR2 SQIVND come from the germline V gene (reference sequence). V dropped 7 bases and J dropped 10; count of bases not matched to a gene: 9. The CDR3 spans 14 residues. This chain's CDR3 is CASIPSGGPTEQFF. The DNA for the CDR3 is TGTGCCAGTATCCCTAGCGGGGGGCCTACGGAGCAGTTCTTC.

J is TRBJ1-1 and V is TRBV27; 10 nucleotides align to TRBD1. The germline CDR1 and CDR2 sequences are MNHEY and SMNVEV (reference sequence). V lost 6 bases, J lost 4 bases, and 2 bases stayed unmatched. The CDR3 runs 13 residues. For the CDR3, the DNA is TGTGCCAGCAGACGGACAGGGGGCACTGAAGCTTTCTTT. Its protein is CASRRTGGTEAFF.

The table lists this clone with a count of one. This chain links TRBV30 with TRBJ1-1; TRBD1 might be the D (5 bases). V gave up 2 bases and J gave up 1 base, with 8 bases separating them. The CDR3 sequence is 13 residues long. CDR1 GTSNPN and CDR2 SVGIG come from the germline V gene (reference sequence). The CDR3 nucleotides are TGTGCCTGGAGTAGGGGTTGGAACACTGAAGCTTTCTTT. This codes for CAWSRGWNTEAFF.

The chain joins TRBV10-1 to TRBJ2-1, with TRBD2 matching over 7 bases. The trim removed 0 bases at V and 7 bases at J, leaving 6 bases unmatched. The CDR3 runs to 15 residues. Per germline, CDR1 WNHNN and CDR2 SYGVQD (reference sequence). CDR3 amino acids: CASSESMRERNEQFF. The CDR3 bases are TGCGCCAGCAGTGAGTCGATGCGGGAGAGGAATGAGCAGTTCTTC.

The CDR3 loop reads CASGIPPLQFF. In DNA form, the CDR3 reads TGTGCTAGTGGTATCCCCCCACTCCAGTTCTTC. V is TRBV12-5 and J is TRBJ2-1; D is unclear. This CDR3 has 11 residues. Trimming cost V 5 bases and J 13 bases, with 12 bases left between them. Germline values: CDR1 LGHNT, CDR2 FRNRAP.

The V call is TRBV28, the J call TRBJ1-1; tentatively, D is TRBD1 (6 bases). This CDR3 is 14 amino acids long. Trimming removed 5 bases from V and 6 bases from J, with 16 bases in between. Per the germline V gene, CDR1 is MDHEN and CDR2 is SYDVKM. CDR3 nucleotides: TGTGCCAGCAGTCACCTCAGGGGAGTGGCTGAAGCTTTCTTT. It translates to CASSHLRGVAEAFF. The whole variable domain, remainder taken from reference TRBV28 and TRBJ1-1, is DVKVTQSSRYLVKRTGEKVFLECVQDMDHENMFWYRQDPGLGLRLIYFSYDVKMKEKGDIPEGYSVSREKKERFSLILESASTNQTSMYLCASSHLRGVAEAFFGQGTRLTVV.

This clone was found a few times. The V and J genes are TRBV6-5 and TRBJ1-6; D remains unclear. Germline CDR1 and CDR2: MNHEY and SVGAGI. The V gene lost 4 bases and the J gene lost 7 bases, with 17 bases spanning the gap. This CDR3 is 16 amino acids long. DNA for the CDR3: TGTGCCAGCAGTTCGAGGGTCTACATACAGAATTCACCCCTCCACTTT. Residues: CASSSRVYIQNSPLHF.

In its sample, this clone was seen once. This chain connects TRBV19 to TRBJ1-4; D not resolved. CDR1 is LNHDA, CDR2 SQIVND, per germline (reference sequence). There are 13 residues in the CDR3. V lost 5 bases to trimming and J lost 8 bases, with 12 bases between them. In nucleotides, the CDR3 is TGTGCCAGTAGTGAGGCAGCGGCGGAAAAACTGTTTTTT. Encoded protein: CASSEAAAEKLFF.

This chain connects TRBV6-6 to TRBJ1-5; the D gene is possibly TRBD1 (5 bases). Germline values: CDR1 MNHNY, CDR2 SVGAGI (reference sequence). V was cut by 2 bases and J by 0 bases, with 11 bases left in between. CDR3 length: 16 residues. CDR3 sequence (DNA): TGTGCCAGCAGTTACGTGGGGGGGAATAGCAATCAGCCCCAGCATTTT. Translated: CASSYVGGNSNQPQHF.

With respect to this clone: One end of the junction varies from germline; a read error may be responsible. This rearrangement joins TRBV5-6 to TRBJ2-1, with 10 bases matching TRBD2. This CDR3 spans 13 amino acids. The germline gives CDR1 SGHDT, CDR2 YYEEEE. The CDR3 loop is CASSFLAGVGGIF. The CDR3 DNA reads TGTGCCAGCAGCTTCCTAGCGGGAGTCGGAGGGATCTTC. Variable domain in full (rest from reference TRBV5-6 and TRBJ2-1): DAGVTQSPTHLIKTRGQQVTLRCSPKSGHDTVSWYQQALGQGPQFIFQYYEEEERQRGNFPDRFSGHQFPNYSSELNVNALLLGDSALYLCASSFLAGVGGIFGPGTRLTVL.